The entry below describes one TCR beta chain. The antigen is not known. The sample is drawn from a study of cytomegalovirus exposure and HLA in healthy donors. A multiplex PCR was run with 60 Vbeta primers and 13 Jbeta primers. Authors' processing steps: A later analysis tallied 80 million or so unique TCR beta chains, about 11 million of them shared. Profiling relied on immunoSEQ multiplex PCR, and the TCRdb table lists in-frame clones only, not all of them. D and trimming come from the DNA, and the V and J calls and clone size come from that table. The table has over 110,000 clones, about four fifths seen once. Healthy bone marrow donors supplied every sample. Study-level findings and limits: Some TCR beta chains (around 180 of them) were listed as cytomegalovirus-associated. It was reported in a later analysis that an Asian-associated ancestry cluster showed fewer N-insertions than the roughly 660-donor mean.

Germline CDR1 and CDR2: SNHLY and FYNNEI. Unmatched junction bases numbered 0, after V lost 6 bases and J lost 10 bases. This CDR3 spans 10 amino acids. The sample was PBMCs. The rearrangement links TRBV2 to TRBJ2-1, with 7 bases identical to TRBD2. This TCR was sampled from a middle-aged woman in good health and CMV-seropositive. The CDR3 loop reads CASSGGEQFF. DNA for the CDR3: TGTGCCAGCAGCGGGGGGGAGCAGTTCTTC.